These 5 T cell receptor beta chains were all obtained from the same sample, sequenced in a study of shared clonotypes between healthy human individuals. Clones were read by immunoSEQ multiplex PCR, and TCRdb kept only the in-frame ones, dropping some. The repertoire has about 1 million clones, around 75% of them found once; the top ten carry over 1.3%. Sample: memory CD4+ T cells sorted from blood. The subset denotes: CD45RA-negative fraction. The receptors originated from a young man in good health.

V usage is TRBV18 and J usage is TRBJ1-2; a possible D gene is TRBD1 (5 bases). Trimming took 3 bases from V and 2 from J, leaving 13 bases between them. Germline CDR1 reads KGHSH; CDR2 reads LQKENI. The CDR3 runs 15 residues. CDR3 protein: CASSPTGANNYGYTF. Here the CDR3 DNA reads TGTGCCAGCTCACCGACCGGGGCAAACAACTATGGCTACACCTTC.

The J gene is TRBJ2-1, the V gene TRBV19, with D unclear. Deletions cut 0 bases from V and 9 bases from J, with 18 bases between. The germline V gene has CDR1 LNHDA and CDR2 SQIVND (reference sequence). CDR3 length equals 16 residues. The CDR3 DNA reads as TGTGCCAGTAGTATAGATCTGACAAGGATTTATGGTGAGCAGTTCTTC. Residues: CASSIDLTRIYGEQFF.

This clone has a handful of counts. J is TRBJ2-7 and V is TRBV18, with D tentatively TRBD2 (7 bases). Germline values: CDR1 KGHSH, CDR2 LQKENI. Trimming removed 6 bases from V and 6 bases from J, with 21 bases in between. The CDR3 is 15 amino acids. The CDR3 DNA follows: TGTGCCAGCTCGTCCGGGACCCCAAGGGGGGGCGAGCAGTACTTC. This gives the protein CASSSGTPRGGEQYF.

The rearrangement uses TRBV7-8 and TRBJ1-5; D gene uncertain. The CDR3 contains 14 residues. The V end lost 1 base, the J end lost 2 bases, and 6 bases lay between the germline ends. From germline, CDR1 is SGHVS and CDR2 FQNEAQ. CDR3 DNA sequence: TGTGCCAGCAGCTTAGACGTGGGCAATCAGCCCCAGCATTTT. Its translation: CASSLDVGNQPQHF.

V and J are TRBV11-2 and TRBJ2-1, with 9 bases fitting TRBD2. Per germline, CDR1 SGHAT and CDR2 FQNNGV. The CDR3 length is 14 residues. The ends lost 3 bases at V and 7 bases at J; junction bases unmatched: 4. CDR3: CASSLSGRLNEQFF. CDR3 bases: TGTGCCAGCAGCTTGAGCGGGAGGTTAAATGAGCAGTTCTTC.